The entry below describes one TCR beta chain. This specimen belongs to a study of T cell responses to AZD1222 COVID-19 vaccine. This CDR3 comprises 15 residues. Trimming removed 8 bases from V and 0 bases from J, with 14 bases in between. Germline assignment: CDR1 WSHSY and CDR2 SAAADI. Sequencing was performed with immunoSEQ multiplex PCR; in TCRdb, only in-frame clones are kept and a portion is missing. In the table there are 130,000 to 150,000 clones, under 95% of which are singletons. The sequenced sample was peripheral blood, obtained on day 0 of AZD1222 vaccination. The chain has TRBV10-2 and TRBJ1-3; D is undetermined. The sequence came from an adult in good health. The DNA for the CDR3 is TGCGCCAGCCTTAGGACGGGGAGCTCTGGAAACACCATATATTTT. Translated: CASLRTGSSGNTIYF.